This T cell receptor beta chain emerged from a study of regulatory T cells in long-lasting Graves disease. Looking at the study overall: Graves' disease counted as persistent after over 5 years of antithyroid drugs with positive TSH receptor antibodies. General study points: Among samples with persistent disease, TRBV28, TRBJ1-2 and TRBJ2-5 were favored. Comparison showed that persistent patients shared more public clonotypes (under 3,000) than new patients (966). Investigators studied peripheral blood only, not thyroid tissue.

The time point here: persistent/refractory GD, antithyroid drugs over 5 years with positive TRAb. The authors made the TCR library using RNA they extracted from PBMCs. TCR beta libraries were built with iRepertoire HTBI primers and Arm-PCR of CDR3 regions. Each CDR3 protein is one row after TCRdb ran MiXCR on the multiplex PCR reads. This sample has 650,000 to 850,000 distinct CDR3 sequences, with 25% to 35% found just once. As to this clonotype: Its antigen is currently unknown.

V was clipped by 5 bases and J by 11 bases, with 13 bases between them. The CDR3 is 12 amino acids. This specimen consisted of peripheral blood mononuclear cells (PBMCs), obtained when the disease was refractory, from a patient treated with antithyroid drugs. This rearrangement joins TRBV12-3 or TRBV12-4 to TRBJ1-3; D may be TRBD1 (5 bases). The clonotype was recovered from a female donor with Graves disease. CDR3 amino acids: CASSLPPGPIYF. In DNA, the CDR3 is TGTGCCAGCAGTCTTCCCCCGGGGCCCATATATTTT.